This passage covers 18 T cell receptor beta chains from one sample sequenced in a study of blood T cell repertoires in COVID-19. TCRdb's table, derived via immunoSEQ multiplex PCR, lists solely in-frame clones and lacks some. This table has roughly 240,000 clones, more than 75% appearing once. The source material was peripheral blood. These receptors were obtained from a woman over 75 with COVID-19, enrolled during active disease.

J is TRBJ2-1 and V is TRBV29-1; the match to TRBD1 covers 8 bases. The trim removed 1 base at V and 7 bases at J, leaving 9 bases unmatched. The CDR3 contains 15 residues. Germline loops: CDR1 SQVTM, CDR2 ANQGSEA. CDR3 residues: CSVEGKGTGRNEQFF. The DNA of the CDR3 is TGCAGCGTTGAAGGTAAAGGGACAGGACGAAATGAGCAGTTCTTC.

The chain uses TRBV2 and TRBJ1-2, with D unclear. There are 13 residues in the CDR3. Germline V lookup: CDR1 SNHLY, CDR2 FYNNEI. Trimming removed 4 bases from V and 1 base from J, with 7 bases in between. The CDR3 loop is CASSVRRNYGYTF. CDR3 sequence (DNA): TGTGCCAGCAGTGTGCGGCGTAACTATGGCTACACCTTC.

The rearrangement joins TRBV5-1 to TRBJ2-2; possibly TRBD2 for D (5 bases). Germline V gives CDR1 SGHRS, CDR2 YFSETQ. Trimming removed 2 bases at V and 7 bases at J, with 12 bases between. The CDR3 runs 14 residues. CDR3 protein: CASSLGGPDGELFF. CDR3 nucleotide sequence: TGCGCCAGCAGCTTAGGAGGCCCGGACGGGGAGCTGTTTTTT.

The gene calls are TRBV28 and TRBJ2-3; the D gene is possibly TRBD2 (5 bases). Between the trimmed V and J ends, which lost 7 bases and 8 bases, there was a span of 13 bases. Germline CDR1 is MDHEN and CDR2 is SYDVKM. CDR3 length: 12 residues. The DNA for the CDR3 is TGTGCCAGCACCTTGAGGGTTGGTACGCAGTATTTT. Amino acids: CASTLRVGTQYF.

The V call is TRBV5-4, the J call TRBJ1-1; tentatively, D is TRBD1 (6 bases). Deletions cut 7 bases from V and 1 base from J, with 11 bases between. In germline, CDR1 is SGHNT, CDR2 YYREEE (reference sequence). This CDR3 region has 13 residues. The CDR3 nucleotides read TGTGCCAGCGGAGGCAGGGGGAACACTGAAGCTTTCTTT. This sequence encodes CASGGRGNTEAFF.

The chain couples TRBV6-6 to TRBJ2-1; D is undetermined. The V end was cut by 2 bases, the J end by 6 bases, with 11 bases between. The CDR3 sequence is 14 residues long. Germline values: CDR1 MNHNY, CDR2 SVGAGI (reference sequence). CDR3 sequence: CASSYPQSSNEQFF. The CDR3 DNA sequence: TGTGCCAGCAGTTACCCACAGAGTAGCAATGAGCAGTTCTTC.

The V gene is TRBV6-5, the J gene TRBJ1-1, with no clear D. The germline CDR1 and CDR2 sequences are MNHEY and SVGAGI. V was pared by 0 bases and J by 3 bases, with 11 bases between. The CDR3 has 15 residues. The CDR3 DNA is TGTGCCAGCAGTTACTCGATGGTGACACACACTGAAGCTTTCTTT. Translating it yields CASSYSMVTHTEAFF.

The chain employs TRBV6-6 and TRBJ1-2; TRBD1 aligns across 8 bases. V lost 6 bases to trimming and J lost 2 bases; unmatched junction nucleotides: 5. CDR1 and CDR2 from the germline V gene are MNHNY and SVGAGI (reference sequence). CDR3 length equals 14 residues. CDR3 region: CASSTTGGNYGYTF. In nucleotides, the CDR3 is TGTGCCAGCAGCACAACAGGGGGGAACTATGGCTACACCTTC.

CDR3 loop: CASSRTGARYEQYF. DNA for the CDR3: TGTGCCAGCAGCCGGACAGGGGCAAGATACGAGCAGTACTTC. The chain is built from TRBV7-2 and TRBJ2-7; 9 positions match TRBD1. The ends lost 5 bases at V and 4 bases at J; junction bases unmatched: 6. The CDR3 consists of 14 residues. Germline loops: CDR1 SGHTA, CDR2 FQGNSA.

CDR3: CASSPPAGNQETQYF. The CDR3 DNA follows: TGTGCCAGCAGCCCCCCGGCGGGGAACCAAGAGACCCAGTACTTC. The V and J genes are TRBV28 and TRBJ2-5, with a weak D call TRBD2 (6 bases). The V end lost 6 bases, the J end lost 0 bases, and 14 bases lay between the germline ends. Germline loops: CDR1 MDHEN, CDR2 SYDVKM. This CDR3 has 15 amino acids. Drawing the rest from reference TRBV28 and TRBJ2-5, the complete variable domain is DVKVTQSSRYLVKRTGEKVFLECVQDMDHENMFWYRQDPGLGLRLIYFSYDVKMKEKGDIPEGYSVSREKKERFSLILESASTNQTSMYLCASSPPAGNQETQYFGPGTRLLVL.

This clone showed up just once. The V and J genes are TRBV28 and TRBJ1-2; no clear D. CDR1 and CDR2 (germline): MDHEN, SYDVKM. This CDR3 has 16 residues. The V and J ends lost 4 bases and 2 bases respectively, with 17 bases between them. The CDR3 loop reads CASSSTGDIGNYGYTF. In nucleotides, the CDR3 is TGTGCCAGCAGTTCCACTGGAGATATTGGGAACTATGGCTACACCTTC.

The chain links TRBV18 to TRBJ1-5, with TRBD1 matching 8 bases. J lost 7 bases, V lost 2 bases, and 4 bases had no gene match. CDR1 is KGHSH, CDR2 LQKENI, per germline. This CDR3 is 14 amino acids long. The chain's CDR3 is CASSPGQGEQPQHF. DNA of the CDR3: TGTGCCAGCTCACCAGGACAGGGAGAACAGCCCCAGCATTTT.

The rearrangement joins TRBV6-6 to TRBJ2-5; TRBD2 is a possible D gene (5 bases). V lost 5 bases, J lost 0 bases, and 10 bases lay in between. The CDR3 is 14 amino acids. Per the germline V gene, CDR1 is MNHNY and CDR2 is SVGAGI (reference sequence). CDR3 in amino acids: CASSERTYQETQYF. The CDR3 nucleotides are TGTGCCAGCAGTGAGCGGACGTACCAAGAGACCCAGTACTTC.

The gene calls are TRBV19 and TRBJ1-1, with a possible D match to TRBD1 (5 bases). Germline CDR1 LNHDA, CDR2 SQIVND (reference sequence). V dropped 5 bases and J dropped 3 bases, with 13 bases sitting between them. This CDR3 has 14 residues. As DNA, the CDR3 is TGTGCCAGTAGTTCGCAGGGTACGCACACTGAAGCTTTCTTT. Its translation is CASSSQGTHTEAFF.

The chain links TRBV2 to TRBJ1-1; 12 bases align to TRBD1. Trimming at V came to 6 bases and at J to 3 bases, leaving 14 bases not matched to a gene. CDR3 length equals 18 residues. Germline assignment: CDR1 SNHLY and CDR2 FYNNEI. The CDR3 loop reads CASSGPGTGGSEDTEAFF. The DNA for the CDR3 is TGTGCCAGCAGCGGACCGGGGACAGGGGGCTCTGAGGACACTGAAGCTTTCTTT.

This chain links TRBV20-1 with TRBJ2-5, with TRBD2 matching 8 bases. The CDR3 loop spans 14 amino acids. Germline V gene lookup returns CDR1 DFQATT and CDR2 SNEGSKA (reference sequence). V lost 5 bases to trimming and J lost 3 bases; unmatched junction nucleotides: 8. The CDR3 DNA sequence: TGCAGTGCTGGTGAGCTTAGCGGGGAAGAGACCCAGTACTTC. Its protein is CSAGELSGEETQYF.

V usage is TRBV18 and J usage is TRBJ1-1, with a possible D match to TRBD1 (5 bases). Germline CDR1 KGHSH, CDR2 LQKENI. Trimming took off 2 bases at V and 1 base at J, with 5 bases between the two ends. The CDR3 sequence is 13 residues long. The CDR3 coding sequence is TGTGCCAGCTCACCAGGGGCGAACACTGAAGCTTTCTTT. Residues: CASSPGANTEAFF.

The rearrangement uses TRBV18 and TRBJ1-5; 7 bases line up with TRBD1. After removal of 3 bases from V and 2 bases from J, the junction contained 4 bases not matched to a gene. This CDR3 has 15 amino acids. Germline CDR1 KGHSH, CDR2 LQKENI. The CDR3 nucleotides are TGTGCCAGCTCACCTAATACAGGGGGCAATCAGCCCCAGCATTTT. Translation: CASSPNTGGNQPQHF.